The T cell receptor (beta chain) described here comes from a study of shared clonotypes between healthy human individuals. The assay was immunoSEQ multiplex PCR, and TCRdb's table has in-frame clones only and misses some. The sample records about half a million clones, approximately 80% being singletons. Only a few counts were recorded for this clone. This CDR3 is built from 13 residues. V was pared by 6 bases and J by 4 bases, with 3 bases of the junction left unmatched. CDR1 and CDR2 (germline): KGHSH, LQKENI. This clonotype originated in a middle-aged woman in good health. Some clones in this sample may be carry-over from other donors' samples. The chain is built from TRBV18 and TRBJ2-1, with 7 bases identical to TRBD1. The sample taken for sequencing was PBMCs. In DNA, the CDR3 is TGTGCCAGCTCTATACAGGGGTACAATGAGCAGTTCTTC. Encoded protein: CASSIQGYNEQFF.